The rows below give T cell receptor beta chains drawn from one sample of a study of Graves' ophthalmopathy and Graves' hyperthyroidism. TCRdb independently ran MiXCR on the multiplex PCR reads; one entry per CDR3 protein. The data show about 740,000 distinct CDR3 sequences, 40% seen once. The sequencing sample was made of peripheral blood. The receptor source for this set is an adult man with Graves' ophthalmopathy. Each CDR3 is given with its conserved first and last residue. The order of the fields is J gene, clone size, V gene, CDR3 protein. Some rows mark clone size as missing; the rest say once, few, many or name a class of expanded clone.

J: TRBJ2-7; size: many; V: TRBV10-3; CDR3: CAISESTRSYEQYF
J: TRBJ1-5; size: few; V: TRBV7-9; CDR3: CASSLGGAMQPQHF
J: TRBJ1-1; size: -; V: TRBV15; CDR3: CATSSRPAGTEAFF
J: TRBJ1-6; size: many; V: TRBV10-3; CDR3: CAISDNIPTGSPLHF
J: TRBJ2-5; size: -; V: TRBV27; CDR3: CASSLMGLAGGLGETQYF
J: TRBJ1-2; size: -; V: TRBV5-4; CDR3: CASTLDGYGYTF
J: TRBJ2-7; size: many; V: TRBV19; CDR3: CASSITPPLAGEEYEQYF
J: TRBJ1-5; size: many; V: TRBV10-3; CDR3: CAISERDRGNQPQHF
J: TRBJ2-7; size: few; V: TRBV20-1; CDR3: CSAADSISYEQYF
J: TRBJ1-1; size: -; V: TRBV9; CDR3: CAGSVKGNTEAFF
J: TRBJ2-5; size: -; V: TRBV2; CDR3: CASSQVGGQFQETQYF
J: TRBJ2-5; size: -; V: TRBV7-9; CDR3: CASSLPGQGEGYTQYF
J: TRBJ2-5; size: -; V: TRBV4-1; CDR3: CASSQVGKANETQYF
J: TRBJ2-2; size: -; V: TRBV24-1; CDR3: CATSDLTGTGDTGELFF
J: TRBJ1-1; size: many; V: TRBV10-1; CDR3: CASSESWDRGRGAFF
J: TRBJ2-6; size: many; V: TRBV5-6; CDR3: CASTDREWGANVLTF
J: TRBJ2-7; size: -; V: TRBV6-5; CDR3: CASSTTDYEQYF
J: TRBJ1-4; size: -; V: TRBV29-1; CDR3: CSALVSPNEKLFF
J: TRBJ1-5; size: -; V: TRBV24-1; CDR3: CATSDRGNTGEQPQHF
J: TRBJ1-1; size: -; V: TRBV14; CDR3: CASSQGRGVMNTEAFF
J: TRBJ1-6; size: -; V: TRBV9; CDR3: CASSSTRLGDSPLHF
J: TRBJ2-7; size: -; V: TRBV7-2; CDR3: CASSLDRDRSYEQYF
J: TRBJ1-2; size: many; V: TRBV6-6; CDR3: CASSYARGSYGYTF
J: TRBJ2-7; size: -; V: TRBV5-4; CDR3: CASSPHAPGDYEQYF
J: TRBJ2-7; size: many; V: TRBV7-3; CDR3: CASSSAGTGDEQYF
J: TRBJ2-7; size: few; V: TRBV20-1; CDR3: CSAPAVGGQGDYEQYF
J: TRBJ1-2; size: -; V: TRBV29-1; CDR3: CSVDRRDGYTF
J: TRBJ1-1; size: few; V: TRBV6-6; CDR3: CASSYVGQGTEAFF
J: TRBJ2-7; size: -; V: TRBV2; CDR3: CASMAGARGYEQYF
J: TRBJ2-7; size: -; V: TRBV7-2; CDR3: CASSLAGGRVYEQYF
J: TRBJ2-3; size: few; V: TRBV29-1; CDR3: CSVTGLDTQYF
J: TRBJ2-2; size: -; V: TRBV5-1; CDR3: CASSFTSGVTGELFF
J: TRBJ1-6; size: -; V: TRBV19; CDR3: CASSIQANSPLHF
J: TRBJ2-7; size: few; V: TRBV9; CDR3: CASSQGLTVTYEQYF
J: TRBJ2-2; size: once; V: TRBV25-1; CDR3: CASNGDRATGELFF
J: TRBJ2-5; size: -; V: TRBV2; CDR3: CASSTTSETQYF
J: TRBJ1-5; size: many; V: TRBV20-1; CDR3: CSAKGQGNQPQHF
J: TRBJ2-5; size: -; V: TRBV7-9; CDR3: CASKPGQYF
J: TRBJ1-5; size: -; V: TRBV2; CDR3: CASSPGSGLFQPQHF
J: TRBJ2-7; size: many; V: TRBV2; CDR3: CASRGSYEQYF
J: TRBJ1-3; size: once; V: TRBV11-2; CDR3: CASSLGLGNAIYF
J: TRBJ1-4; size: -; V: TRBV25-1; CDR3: CAWSIEQPATNEKLFF
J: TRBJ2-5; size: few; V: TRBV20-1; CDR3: CSAISGGWAGETQYF
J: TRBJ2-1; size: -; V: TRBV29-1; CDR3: CSVVKGYNEQFF
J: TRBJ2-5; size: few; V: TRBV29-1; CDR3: CSVEEAGTGVETQYF
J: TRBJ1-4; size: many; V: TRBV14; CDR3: CASSQDPTGKLFF
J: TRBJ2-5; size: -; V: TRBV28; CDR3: CASSFDRVGETQYF
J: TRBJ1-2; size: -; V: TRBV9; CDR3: CASSRQGARLDYGYTF
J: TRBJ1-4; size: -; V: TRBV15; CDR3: CATSRAGDSVLLTNEKLFF
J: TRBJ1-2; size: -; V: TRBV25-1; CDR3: CASSDPRTGTAYGYTF
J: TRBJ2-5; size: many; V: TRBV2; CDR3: CASRDRTGEQETQYF